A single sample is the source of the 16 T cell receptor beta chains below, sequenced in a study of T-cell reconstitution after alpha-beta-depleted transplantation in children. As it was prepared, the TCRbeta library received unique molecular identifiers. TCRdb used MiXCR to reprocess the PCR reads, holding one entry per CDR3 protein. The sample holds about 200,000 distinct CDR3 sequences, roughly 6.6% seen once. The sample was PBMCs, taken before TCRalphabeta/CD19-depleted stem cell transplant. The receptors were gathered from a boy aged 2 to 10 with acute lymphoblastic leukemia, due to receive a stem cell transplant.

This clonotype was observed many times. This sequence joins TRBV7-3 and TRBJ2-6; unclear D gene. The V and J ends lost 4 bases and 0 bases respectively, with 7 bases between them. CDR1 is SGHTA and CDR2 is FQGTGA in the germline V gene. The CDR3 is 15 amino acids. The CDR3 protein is CASSSMISGANVLTF. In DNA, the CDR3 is TGTGCCAGCAGCTCGATGATCTCTGGGGCCAACGTCCTGACTTTC.

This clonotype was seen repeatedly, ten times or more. CDR3: CASSPASNEQFF. The CDR3 bases are TGTGCCAGCAGCCCAGCTAGCAATGAGCAGTTCTTC. The V and J genes are TRBV9 and TRBJ2-1; D unclear. Trimming pared 4 bases from V and 6 bases from J, leaving 8 bases between. The CDR3 consists of 12 residues. Germline V CDR1 and CDR2: SGDLS, YYNGEE.

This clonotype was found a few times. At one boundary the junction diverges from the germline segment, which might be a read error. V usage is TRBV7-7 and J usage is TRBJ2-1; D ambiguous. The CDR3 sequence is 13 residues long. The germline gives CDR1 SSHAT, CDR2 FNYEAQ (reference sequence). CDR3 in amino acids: CASSLLPNNEQFF. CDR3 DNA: TGTGCTAGCAGCTTACTCCCGAACAATGAGCAGTTCTTC.

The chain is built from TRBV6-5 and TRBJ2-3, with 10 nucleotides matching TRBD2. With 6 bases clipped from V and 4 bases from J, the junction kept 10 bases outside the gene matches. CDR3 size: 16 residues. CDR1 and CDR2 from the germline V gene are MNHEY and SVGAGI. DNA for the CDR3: TGTGCCAGCAGCCTTACTAGCGGGGTGGGCGCAGATACGCAGTATTTT. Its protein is CASSLTSGVGADTQYF.

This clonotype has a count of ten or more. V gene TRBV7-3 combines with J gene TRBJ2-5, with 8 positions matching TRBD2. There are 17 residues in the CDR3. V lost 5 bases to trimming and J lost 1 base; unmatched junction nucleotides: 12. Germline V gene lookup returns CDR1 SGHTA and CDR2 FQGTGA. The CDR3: CASSGRGGPKSQETQYF. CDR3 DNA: TGTGCCAGCAGCGGACGCGGGGGGCCGAAGAGCCAAGAGACCCAGTACTTC.

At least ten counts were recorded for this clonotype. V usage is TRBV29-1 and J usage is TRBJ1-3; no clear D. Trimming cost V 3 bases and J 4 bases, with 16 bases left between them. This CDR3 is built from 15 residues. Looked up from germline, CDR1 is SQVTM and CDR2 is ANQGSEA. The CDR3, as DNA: TGCAGCGTTGATGGGGTCGCGGGTGCGGGAAACACCATATATTTT. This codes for CSVDGVAGAGNTIYF.

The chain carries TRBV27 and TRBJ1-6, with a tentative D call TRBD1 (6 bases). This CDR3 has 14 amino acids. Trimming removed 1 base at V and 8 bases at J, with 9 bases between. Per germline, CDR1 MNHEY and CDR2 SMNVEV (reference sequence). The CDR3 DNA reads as TGTGCCAGCAGTTTATTTTCAGGGGATTCACCCCTCCACTTT. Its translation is CASSLFSGDSPLHF.

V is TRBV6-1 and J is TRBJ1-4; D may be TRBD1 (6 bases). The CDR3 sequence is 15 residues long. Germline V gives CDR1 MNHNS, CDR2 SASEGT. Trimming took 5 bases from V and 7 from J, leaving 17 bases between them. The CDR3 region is CASSITGRQGEKLFF. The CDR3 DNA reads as TGTGCCAGCAGTATAACAGGGCGACAAGGTGAAAAACTGTTTTTT.

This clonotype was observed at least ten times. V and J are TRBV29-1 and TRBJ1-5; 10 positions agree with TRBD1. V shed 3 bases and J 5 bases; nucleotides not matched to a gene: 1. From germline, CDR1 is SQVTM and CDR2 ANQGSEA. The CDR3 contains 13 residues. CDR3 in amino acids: CSVDGTGDQPQHF. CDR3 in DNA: TGCAGCGTTGATGGGACAGGGGATCAGCCCCAGCATTTT.

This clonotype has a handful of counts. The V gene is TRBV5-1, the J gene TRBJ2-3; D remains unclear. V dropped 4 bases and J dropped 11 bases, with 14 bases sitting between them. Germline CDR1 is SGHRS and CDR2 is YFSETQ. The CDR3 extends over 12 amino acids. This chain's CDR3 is CASSIDARGQYF. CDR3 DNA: TGCGCCAGCAGCATAGACGCGCGCGGGCAGTATTTT.

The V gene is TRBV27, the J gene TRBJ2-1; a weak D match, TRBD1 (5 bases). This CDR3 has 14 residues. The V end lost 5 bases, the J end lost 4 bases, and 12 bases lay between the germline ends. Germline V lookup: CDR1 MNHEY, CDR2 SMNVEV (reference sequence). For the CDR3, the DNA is TGTGCCAGCAGTACTGACAGTCCGTACAATGAGCAGTTCTTC. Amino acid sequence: CASSTDSPYNEQFF.

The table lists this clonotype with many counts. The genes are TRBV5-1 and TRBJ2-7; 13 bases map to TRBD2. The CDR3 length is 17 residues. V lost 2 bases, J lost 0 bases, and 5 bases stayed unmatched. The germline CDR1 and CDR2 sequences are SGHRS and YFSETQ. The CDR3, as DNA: TGCGCCAGCAGCTTCGGACTAGCGGGAGAAAGCTCCTACGAGCAGTACTTC. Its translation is CASSFGLAGESSYEQYF.

CDR3 coding DNA: TGTGCCACCAGCAGACCGGGGAGCAATCAGCCCCAGCATTTT. Its protein is CATSRPGSNQPQHF. The chain combines TRBV15 with TRBJ1-5; D is unclear. Per germline, CDR1 LNHNV and CDR2 YYDKDF (reference sequence). V shed 2 bases and J shed 1 base, with 6 bases lying between them. The CDR3 totals 14 residues.

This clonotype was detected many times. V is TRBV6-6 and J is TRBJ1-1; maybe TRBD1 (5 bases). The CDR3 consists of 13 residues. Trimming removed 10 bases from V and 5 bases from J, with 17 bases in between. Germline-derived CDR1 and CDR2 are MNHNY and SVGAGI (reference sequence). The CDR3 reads CATRTGGRTEAFF. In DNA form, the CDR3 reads TGTGCCACCCGGACCGGGGGGAGAACTGAAGCTTTCTTT.

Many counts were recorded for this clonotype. In DNA form, the CDR3 reads TGCAGCGCCGGGGGCCTCTCCTACAATGAGCAGTTCTTC. Translated, it gives CSAGGLSYNEQFF. V and J are TRBV29-1 and TRBJ2-1; D is perhaps TRBD1 or TRBD2 (6 bases each). This CDR3 comprises 13 residues. V was shortened by 7 bases and J by 0 bases, with 10 bases between the two germline ends. Germline V gene sequence: CDR1 SQVTM, CDR2 ANQGSEA.

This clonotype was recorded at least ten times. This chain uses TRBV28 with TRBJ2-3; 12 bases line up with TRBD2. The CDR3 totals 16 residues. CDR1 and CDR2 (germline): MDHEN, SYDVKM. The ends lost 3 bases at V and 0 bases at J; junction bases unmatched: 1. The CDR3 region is CASSFTSGRSTDTQYF. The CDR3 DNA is TGTGCCAGCAGTTTTACTAGCGGGAGGAGCACAGATACGCAGTATTTT.